This T cell receptor (beta chain) was recovered during a study of blood T cell repertoires in COVID-19. Across the study: Spain, Italy and the United States supplied samples that represented acute and convalescent COVID-19. In each case, the material was cDNA or gDNA derived from T cells, B-cell-depleted T cells, or PBMCs.

Which cohort a participant joined came from the clinical history participants gave. The ends were cut back, 6 bases at V and 3 bases at J, with 12 bases in the middle. The CDR3 has 13 amino acids. Germline assignment: CDR1 GTSNPN and CDR2 SVGIG (reference sequence). In the study's own analysis: Amplification of reference gene primers was used by the study to estimate nucleated cell counts. Assay used: immunoSEQ multiplex PCR; TCRdb lists only in-frame clones, some missing. Clone size and V and J calls were adopted from that table, with D and trimming inferred from the DNA. The top ten clones hold 1% to 1.5% of a sample with fewer than 500,000 clones, over 75% of them seen once.

Specimen: PBMCs or T cells enriched from blood (not recorded which). This chain uses TRBV30 with TRBJ1-3, with D possibly matching TRBD1 (6 bases). This clonotype was obtained from a man aged 25-45 years who had recovered from COVID-19. CDR3 nucleotides: TGTGCCTGCACAGGGCTTGGTGGAAACACCATATATTTT. It yields the protein CACTGLGGNTIYF.